These T cell receptor beta chains were read from a single sample in a study of shared clonotypes between healthy human individuals. Generated by immunoSEQ multiplex PCR, the TCRdb table keeps only in-frame clones and is missing some. The table lists 2.3 million or so clones, about 92% of them singletons. The sample was naive CD4+ T cells from PBMCs. Receptors were obtained from a man aged 18 to 35 in good health. Some clones in this sample may be carry-over from other donors' samples. CDR3s include the opening cysteine and the closing phenylalanine or tryptophan. The order of the fields is CDR3 DNA, CDR3 protein, clone size, D gene, J gene, CDR3 length, V gene. The D gene is left open where the match is weak. Size values are once, few and many counts, or a class for expanded clones, and some rows have none.

CDR3 DNA: TGTGCCAGCAGGGGACGTGGGAACTATGGCTACACCTTC
CDR3 protein: CASRGRGNYGYTF
clone size: -
D gene: -
J gene: TRBJ1-2
CDR3 length: 13
V gene: TRBV6-6

CDR3 DNA: TGTGCCAGCAGCTTGGCGGGGACTAGCGGGAAGAAAGCCTACGAGCAGTACTTC
CDR3 protein: CASSLAGTSGKKAYEQYF
clone size: -
D gene: TRBD2
J gene: TRBJ2-7
CDR3 length: 18
V gene: TRBV5-4

CDR3 DNA: TGTGCCAGCAGGGAGACAGGGTGGGGGCAGCCCCAGCATTTT
CDR3 protein: CASRETGWGQPQHF
clone size: -
D gene: TRBD1
J gene: TRBJ1-5
CDR3 length: 14
V gene: TRBV6-1

CDR3 DNA: TGTGCCAGCAGACTTACTAGCGGGAGTCCCGGGGAGCTGTTTTTT
CDR3 protein: CASRLTSGSPGELFF
clone size: -
D gene: TRBD2
J gene: TRBJ2-2
CDR3 length: 15
V gene: TRBV11-2

CDR3 DNA: TGTGCCAGCAGTCGGAACACCGGGGAGCTGTTTTTT
CDR3 protein: CASSRNTGELFF
clone size: few
D gene: -
J gene: TRBJ2-2
CDR3 length: 12
V gene: TRBV2

CDR3 DNA: TGTGCCAGCAGCGTACGGGACAGGGGGAGGGAAAAACTGTTTTTT
CDR3 protein: CASSVRDRGREKLFF
clone size: few
D gene: TRBD1
J gene: TRBJ1-4
CDR3 length: 15
V gene: TRBV9

CDR3 DNA: TGTGCTACGAAACTACCCGGGCCCGCGCGGGGCGAGCAGTACTTC
CDR3 protein: CATKLPGPARGEQYF
clone size: -
D gene: -
J gene: TRBJ2-7
CDR3 length: 15
V gene: TRBV5-8

CDR3 DNA: TGTGCCAGCAGTATCGGGACAGGGAGGGATGGCTACACCTTC
CDR3 protein: CASSIGTGRDGYTF
clone size: few
D gene: TRBD1
J gene: TRBJ1-2
CDR3 length: 14
V gene: TRBV6-5

CDR3 DNA: TGCGCCAGCAGCCCGAATACAGGGAAAGTCTACAATGAGCAGTTCTTC
CDR3 protein: CASSPNTGKVYNEQFF
clone size: -
D gene: -
J gene: TRBJ2-1
CDR3 length: 16
V gene: TRBV4-1

CDR3 DNA: TGTGCCAGCGGGGGGGGCCCGACAGCTCCCCTTCACGAGCAGTACTTC
CDR3 protein: CASGGGPTAPLHEQYF
clone size: -
D gene: -
J gene: TRBJ2-7
CDR3 length: 16
V gene: TRBV2

CDR3 DNA: TGTGCCATCAGTCGGGACGGCAATCAGCCCCAGCATTTT
CDR3 protein: CAISRDGNQPQHF
clone size: -
D gene: -
J gene: TRBJ1-5
CDR3 length: 13
V gene: TRBV10-3

CDR3 DNA: TGCGCCAGCAGCTTGGTGGGAGCTAGCACAGATACGCAGTATTTT
CDR3 protein: CASSLVGASTDTQYF
clone size: -
D gene: -
J gene: TRBJ2-3
CDR3 length: 15
V gene: TRBV5-1

CDR3 DNA: TGTGCCAGCAGTCTCACCCCCCCAGACAGGGGTGAGCTGTTTTTT
CDR3 protein: CASSLTPPDRGELFF
clone size: -
D gene: TRBD1
J gene: TRBJ2-2
CDR3 length: 15
V gene: TRBV27

CDR3 DNA: TGTGCCAGCAGCCCGGGGTTAGGGTTCCAAGAGACCCAGTACTTC
CDR3 protein: CASSPGLGFQETQYF
clone size: -
D gene: -
J gene: TRBJ2-5
CDR3 length: 15
V gene: TRBV4-2

CDR3 DNA: TGTGCCGGTAGACTAGCGGGAGCGAATGAGCAGTTCTTC
CDR3 protein: CAGRLAGANEQFF
clone size: once
D gene: TRBD2
J gene: TRBJ2-1
CDR3 length: 13
V gene: TRBV11-2

CDR3 DNA: TGTGCCAGCAGCTTAGCGGGCAGGGGTAATGAAAAACTGTTTTTT
CDR3 protein: CASSLAGRGNEKLFF
clone size: -
D gene: -
J gene: TRBJ1-4
CDR3 length: 15
V gene: TRBV7-6

CDR3 DNA: TGTGCCTGGAGTGTCCAGGGTCAGCCCCAGCATTTT
CDR3 protein: CAWSVQGQPQHF
clone size: -
D gene: -
J gene: TRBJ1-5
CDR3 length: 12
V gene: TRBV30

CDR3 DNA: TGTGCCAGCAGCTTGCCCGCGGCAGGGGTCAACGGTGAGCAGTTCTTC
CDR3 protein: CASSLPAAGVNGEQFF
clone size: -
D gene: -
J gene: TRBJ2-1
CDR3 length: 16
V gene: TRBV5-6

CDR3 DNA: TGTGCCAGCAGCAGTGGGACTAGCGGGAGGTTGGCCAAAAACATTCAGTACTTC
CDR3 protein: CASSSGTSGRLAKNIQYF
clone size: -
D gene: TRBD2
J gene: TRBJ2-4
CDR3 length: 18
V gene: TRBV9

CDR3 DNA: TGTGCCAGCTCACCTCAAGAGACCCAGTACTTC
CDR3 protein: CASSPQETQYF
clone size: -
D gene: -
J gene: TRBJ2-5
CDR3 length: 11
V gene: TRBV18

CDR3 DNA: TGTGCCAGCAGCGTAGCCGGGGCGAACACCGGGGAGCTGTTTTTT
CDR3 protein: CASSVAGANTGELFF
clone size: -
D gene: -
J gene: TRBJ2-2
CDR3 length: 15
V gene: TRBV9

CDR3 DNA: TGTGCCAGCAGCTTACGGGGGACTAGCGTTCATAGCACAGATACGCAGTATTTT
CDR3 protein: CASSLRGTSVHSTDTQYF
clone size: -
D gene: TRBD2
J gene: TRBJ2-3
CDR3 length: 18
V gene: TRBV11-1

CDR3 DNA: TGTGCCAGCAGTAAGAACAGGGGAATGAACACTGAAGCTTTCTTT
CDR3 protein: CASSKNRGMNTEAFF
clone size: -
D gene: TRBD1
J gene: TRBJ1-1
CDR3 length: 15
V gene: TRBV27

CDR3 DNA: TGTGCCAGCAGTCGCGGATCCTACGAGCAGTACTTC
CDR3 protein: CASSRGSYEQYF
clone size: once
D gene: -
J gene: TRBJ2-7
CDR3 length: 12
V gene: TRBV2

CDR3 DNA: TGCGCCAGCAGGACTAGCGGGGGAAGCTCCTACAATGAGCAGTTCTTC
CDR3 protein: CASRTSGGSSYNEQFF
clone size: -
D gene: TRBD2
J gene: TRBJ2-1
CDR3 length: 16
V gene: TRBV5-1

CDR3 DNA: TGCAGCGTTATCCGGGAGACAGATACGCAGTATTTT
CDR3 protein: CSVIRETDTQYF
clone size: -
D gene: -
J gene: TRBJ2-3
CDR3 length: 12
V gene: TRBV29-1

CDR3 DNA: TGTGCCAGCAGCTTAACCCTGACAGGCCTGGGGGGCTGTTTTTTT
CDR3 protein: CASSLTLTGLGGCFF
clone size: once
D gene: -
J gene: TRBJ2-2
CDR3 length: 15
V gene: TRBV11-2

CDR3 DNA: TGTGCTAGTGGTTTGGTACACCCCGTCGGACAAAACTCTGGAAACACCATATATTTT
CDR3 protein: CASGLVHPVGQNSGNTIYF
clone size: -
D gene: -
J gene: TRBJ1-3
CDR3 length: 19
V gene: TRBV12-5

CDR3 DNA: TGTGCCATCATGGCTAGCGGGGGGGAGAACCAAGAGACCCAGTACTTC
CDR3 protein: CAIMASGGENQETQYF
clone size: -
D gene: TRBD2
J gene: TRBJ2-5
CDR3 length: 16
V gene: TRBV10-3

CDR3 DNA: TGTGCCAGCAGTCTCCGGGACAGGGACTACGAGCAGTACTTC
CDR3 protein: CASSLRDRDYEQYF
clone size: -
D gene: TRBD1
J gene: TRBJ2-7
CDR3 length: 14
V gene: TRBV6-1

CDR3 DNA: TGTGCCAGCTCACAGGGGGCAGGGGTCGGGAATGAAGCTTTCTTT
CDR3 protein: CASSQGAGVGNEAFF
clone size: -
D gene: TRBD1
J gene: TRBJ1-1
CDR3 length: 15
V gene: TRBV18

CDR3 DNA: TGTGCCAGCTCACCGGGGACAGTAAGCTCCTACGAGCAGTACTTC
CDR3 protein: CASSPGTVSSYEQYF
clone size: -
D gene: TRBD1
J gene: TRBJ2-7
CDR3 length: 15
V gene: TRBV18

CDR3 DNA: TGTGCTAGTGGGATGGGGCCGGGGGGTACAGATACGCAGTATTTT
CDR3 protein: CASGMGPGGTDTQYF
clone size: -
D gene: TRBD2
J gene: TRBJ2-3
CDR3 length: 15
V gene: TRBV12-5

CDR3 DNA: TGTGCCAGCTCCGGGGGCGCTGGAAACACCATATATTTT
CDR3 protein: CASSGGAGNTIYF
clone size: -
D gene: -
J gene: TRBJ1-3
CDR3 length: 13
V gene: TRBV6-6

CDR3 DNA: TGTGCCAGCAGTGTCGCAGGAACCAAAAACATTCAGTACTTC
CDR3 protein: CASSVAGTKNIQYF
clone size: -
D gene: -
J gene: TRBJ2-4
CDR3 length: 14
V gene: TRBV25-1